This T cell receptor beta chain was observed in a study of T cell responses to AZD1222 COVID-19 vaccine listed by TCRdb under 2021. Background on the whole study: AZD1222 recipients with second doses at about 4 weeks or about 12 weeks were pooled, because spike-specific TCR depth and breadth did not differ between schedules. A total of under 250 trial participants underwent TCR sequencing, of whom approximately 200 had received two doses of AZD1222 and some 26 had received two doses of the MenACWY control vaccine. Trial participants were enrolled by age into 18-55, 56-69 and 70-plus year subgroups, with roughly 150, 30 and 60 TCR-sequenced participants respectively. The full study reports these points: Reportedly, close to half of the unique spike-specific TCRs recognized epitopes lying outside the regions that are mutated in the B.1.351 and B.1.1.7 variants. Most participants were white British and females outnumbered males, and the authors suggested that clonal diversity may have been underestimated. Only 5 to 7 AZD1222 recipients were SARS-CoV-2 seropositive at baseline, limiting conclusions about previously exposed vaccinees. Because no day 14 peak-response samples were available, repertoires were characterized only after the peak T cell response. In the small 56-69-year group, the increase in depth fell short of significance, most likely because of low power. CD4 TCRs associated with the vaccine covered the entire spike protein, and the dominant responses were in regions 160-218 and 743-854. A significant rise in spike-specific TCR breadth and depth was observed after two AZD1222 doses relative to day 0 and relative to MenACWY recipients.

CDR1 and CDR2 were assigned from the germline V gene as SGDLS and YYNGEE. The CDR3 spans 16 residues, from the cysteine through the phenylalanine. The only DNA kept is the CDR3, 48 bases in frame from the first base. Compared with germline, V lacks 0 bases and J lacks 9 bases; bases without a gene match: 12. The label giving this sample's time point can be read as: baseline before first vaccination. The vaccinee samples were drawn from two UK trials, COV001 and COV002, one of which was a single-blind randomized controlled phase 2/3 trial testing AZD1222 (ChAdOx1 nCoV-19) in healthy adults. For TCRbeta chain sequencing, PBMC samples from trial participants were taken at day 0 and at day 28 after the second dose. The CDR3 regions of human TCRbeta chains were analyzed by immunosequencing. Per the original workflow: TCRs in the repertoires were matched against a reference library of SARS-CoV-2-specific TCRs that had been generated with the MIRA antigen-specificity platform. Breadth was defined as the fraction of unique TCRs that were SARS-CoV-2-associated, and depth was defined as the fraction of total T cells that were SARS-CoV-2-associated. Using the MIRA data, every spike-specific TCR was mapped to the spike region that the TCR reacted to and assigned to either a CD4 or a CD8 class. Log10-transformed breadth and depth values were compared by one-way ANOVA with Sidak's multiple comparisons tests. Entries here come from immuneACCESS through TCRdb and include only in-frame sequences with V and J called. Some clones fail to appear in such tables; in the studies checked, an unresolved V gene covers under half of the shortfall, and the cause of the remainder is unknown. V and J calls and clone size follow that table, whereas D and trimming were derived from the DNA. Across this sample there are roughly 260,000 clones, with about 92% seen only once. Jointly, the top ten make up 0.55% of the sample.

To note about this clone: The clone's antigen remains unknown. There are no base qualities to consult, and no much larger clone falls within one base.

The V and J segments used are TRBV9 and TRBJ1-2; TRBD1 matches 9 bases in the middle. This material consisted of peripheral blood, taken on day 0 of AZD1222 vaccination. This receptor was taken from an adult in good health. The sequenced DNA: TGTGCCAGCAGCGTAGTTGTTGCGGGACAGGGTGTTAGCTACACCTTC. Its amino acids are CASSVVVAGQGVSYTF.